This note documents a single TCR beta chain sequence. Its recognized antigen is unknown. Base qualities are not provided; no much larger clone lies one nucleotide away. This entry is derived from a study of CD8 T cells in Susac syndrome (dated by TCRdb to between 2018 and 2021). Background on the whole study: Whether CD8+ T cell activation and differentiation in Susac syndrome was antigen driven was tested using repertoire sequencing. The clonality of the CD8+ T cell repertoire was compared across 12 healthy donors, some 14 Susac syndrome patients and under 19 multiple sclerosis patients. Summary of the overall study and its limitations: The study acknowledged that relatively few individuals were included in the TCR sequencing and HLA analysis.

V is trimmed back by 7 bases and J by 0 bases, and the junction contains 14 bases that no gene match accounts for. According to the germline V gene, CDR1 reads MNHNS and CDR2 reads SASEGT. The CDR3 contains 19 residues, cysteine and phenylalanine counted. Only the CDR3 region is kept as DNA, spanning 57 bases read in frame from base 1. RNA was extracted using the RNeasy kit, and roughly 0.5 to 1 ug of the RNA was reverse transcribed with random hexamers. The immunoSEQ multiplex PCR assay, which covers 54 Vbeta and 13 Jbeta segments, was used to amplify TCR beta CDR3 regions. To correct PCR amplification bias, a synthetic template baseline was used for both primer optimization and computational correction. As for the original processing: Reads were assigned to V, D and J genes according to IMGT and analyzed in immunoSEQ Analyzer, with only productive sequences retained. Clonality was calculated as one minus the Shannon entropy normalized by log2 of the number of productive unique sequences. Public and private clones were assessed among the 100 most prevalent clones of each patient and control. A clone was defined as Susac-specific if it was absent from the healthy and MS cohorts, from roughly 990 published viral clones and from other ImmuneACCESS disease sequences. The public reads were quality trimmed at Q25 with fastp and then assembled into clones with MiXCR by TCRdb, keeping productive beta chains. Each entry merges the rows of one CDR3 protein and shows their most common DNA and genes. TCRdb, rather than the study authors, made the V and J calls. For this sample there are 250,000 to 300,000 distinct CDR3 sequences; roughly 85% appear just once. 0.2% to 0.25% of the sample goes to the ten largest clones.

High-throughput TCR beta sequencing profiled peripheral blood CD8+ and CD4+ T cells from healthy donors, Susac syndrome patients and multiple sclerosis patients. The multiple sclerosis controls were treatment-naive patients who had stable or active relapsing-remitting disease and met the revised McDonald criteria. Bulk CD8+ and CD4+ T cells were purified by magnetic negative isolation, while CD8+ TEMRA cells were enriched using FACS. Blood was collected in EDTA tubes and processed within 24 hours, with PBMCs isolated through density gradient centrifugation. PBMCs intended for TCR sequencing were frozen in liquid nitrogen and were later thawed in a 37 degrees C water bath. A purity of at least 90% was achieved for sorted or isolated CD4+, CD8+ and CD8+ TEMRA cells.

The receptor's source is a human donor with multiple sclerosis. Material: CD8+ T cells from PBMCs. The chain was built from TRBV6-1 and TRBJ2-1, with 11 junctional bases fitting TRBD2. The DNA is TGTGCCAGCACCTTAAAAGGACTAGCGGGTGGTAGCTCCTACAATGAGCAGTTCTTC. The encoded protein is CASTLKGLAGGSSYNEQFF.